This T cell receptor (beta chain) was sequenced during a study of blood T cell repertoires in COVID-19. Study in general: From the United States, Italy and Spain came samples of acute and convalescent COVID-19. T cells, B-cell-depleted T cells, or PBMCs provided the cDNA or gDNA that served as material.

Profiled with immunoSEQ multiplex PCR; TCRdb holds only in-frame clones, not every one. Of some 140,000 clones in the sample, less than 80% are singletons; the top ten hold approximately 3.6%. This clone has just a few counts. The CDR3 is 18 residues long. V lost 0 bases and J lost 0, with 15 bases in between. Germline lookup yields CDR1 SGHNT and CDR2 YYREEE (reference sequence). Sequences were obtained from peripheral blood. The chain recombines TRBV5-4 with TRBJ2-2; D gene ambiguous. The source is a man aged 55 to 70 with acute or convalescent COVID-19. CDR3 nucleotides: TGTGCCAGCAGCTTGGCGCTTCGGAACAGAGCGAACACCGGGGAGCTGTTTTTT. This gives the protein CASSLALRNRANTGELFF.